These 20 T cell receptor beta chains share one sample of origin, sequenced in a study of T cells in Graves' hyperthyroidism and ophthalmopathy. Amplification yielded TCR beta CDR3 regions, with RNA transcripts as the source. Primed by the HTBI set, a first-round RT-PCR was run on the TCR CDR3. TCRdb re-analysed the multiplex PCR reads in MiXCR, keeping a single row per CDR3 protein. Of 370,000 or so distinct CDR3 sequences in the sample, approximately 25% were seen once. Sequenced sample: blood. Receptors originate from a man aged 45-65 years with Graves' hyperthyroidism.

This chain links TRBV10-3 with TRBJ2-3; 8 nucleotides agree with TRBD2. Trimming took 11 bases from V and 5 from J; bases not matched to a gene: 9. Germline CDR1 is ENHRY and CDR2 is SYGVKD. There are 13 residues in the CDR3. CDR3 loop: CASGREAGDTQYF. DNA of the CDR3: TGTGCCTCAGGGCGGGAGGCGGGAGATACGCAGTATTTT.

This clonotype was detected once. The chain has TRBV4-1 and TRBJ1-2; D unclear. The CDR3 is 13 residues long. V was cut by 2 bases and J by 2 bases, with 6 bases left in between. CDR1 and CDR2 (germline): MGHRA, YSYEKL. Here the CDR3 reads CASSQPENYGYTF. CDR3 DNA: TGCGCCAGCAGCCAACCTGAGAACTATGGCTACACCTTC.

This clonotype has only a few counts. This rearrangement joins TRBV5-1 to TRBJ2-3; 8 bases are shared with TRBD1. Germline assignment: CDR1 SGHRS and CDR2 YFSETQ. The junction had 10 bases not matched to a gene; V was cut back by 6 bases and J by 1 base. The CDR3 is 16 residues long. The CDR3 spells CASKVSGTGGTDTQYF. CDR3 DNA sequence: TGCGCCAGCAAGGTCTCCGGGACAGGAGGCACAGATACGCAGTATTTT.

A few counts support this clonotype. A much larger clone differs by one base, so this may be a read error. CDR3 bases: TGCGCCAGCAGCCACGGGACAGGGGGCTACGAGCAGTACTTC. This gives the protein CASSHGTGGYEQYF. The J gene is TRBJ2-7, the V gene TRBV5-1; 11 nucleotides align to TRBD1. Germline V lookup: CDR1 SGHRS, CDR2 YFSETQ. The ends lost 4 bases at V and 3 bases at J; junction bases unmatched: 3. The CDR3 covers 14 residues.

On this clonotype: A much more abundant neighbour one base away suggests this may be a read error. CDR3 in amino acids: CASSFTESYEQFF. DNA for the CDR3: TGTGCCAGCAGCTTCACAGAAAGCTACGAGCAGTTCTTC. The V and J genes are TRBV11-2 and TRBJ2-1; no reliable D call. Per germline, CDR1 SGHAT and CDR2 FQNNGV. Trimming pared 3 bases from V and 10 bases from J, leaving 13 bases between. CDR3 length: 13 amino acids.

Remarks on this clonotype: A read error may explain this, as a much larger clone is one base away. This chain connects TRBV20-1 to TRBJ2-3, with 9 positions matching TRBD2. The CDR3 loop spans 15 amino acids. V gave up 7 bases and J gave up 8 bases; unmatched junction bases: 16. CDR1 and CDR2 from the germline V gene are DFQATT and SNEGSKA (reference sequence). Written as DNA, the CDR3 is TGCAGTGGAGAAGGGTCTAGCGGGGCGCTAGGTACGCAGTATTTT. Its protein is CSGEGSSGALGTQYF.

In its sample, this clonotype was seen many times. The rearrangement uses TRBV28 and TRBJ1-1; 7 bases are shared with TRBD1. V was clipped by 7 bases and J by 1 base; unmatched bases: 0. This CDR3 has 12 residues. Germline V gene lookup returns CDR1 MDHEN and CDR2 SYDVKM. CDR3 nucleotides: TGTGCCAGCAAGGGGGCGAACACTGAAGCTTTCTTT. Amino acid sequence: CASKGANTEAFF.

CDR3 bases: TGTGCCAGCAGTTTGAGGGGCTTTATAAATCAGCCCCAGCATTTT. Protein product: CASSLRGFINQPQHF. The V gene is TRBV27, the J gene TRBJ1-5; maybe TRBD1 (5 bases). Trimming took 3 bases from V and 4 from J, leaving 13 bases between them. This CDR3 comprises 15 residues. Per germline, CDR1 MNHEY and CDR2 SMNVEV (reference sequence).

On this clonotype: This may come from a read error, since a much larger clone is one base off. This chain connects TRBV20-1 to TRBJ1-1; maybe TRBD1 (5 bases). The CDR3 is made up of 14 amino acids. V was trimmed by 1 base and J by 6 bases, leaving 15 bases between them. Germline CDR1 is DFQATT and CDR2 is SNEGSKA (reference sequence). The CDR3 DNA reads TGCAGTGCTAGAGGATCGCAGGGAAACGCTGAAGCTTTCTTT. It codes for CSARGSQGNAEAFF.

This clonotype was detected only a few times. J is TRBJ2-7 and V is TRBV10-2; 10 bases fit TRBD1. This CDR3 contains 14 residues. The junction had 4 bases not matched to a gene; V was cut back by 7 bases and J by 1 base. CDR1 and CDR2 (germline): WSHSY, SAAADI. The CDR3 protein is CASIRGQGSYEQYF. As DNA, the CDR3 is TGCGCCAGCATTCGGGGACAGGGGTCCTACGAGCAGTACTTC.

This clonotype has a count of ten or more. This rearrangement joins TRBV11-2 to TRBJ2-3, with TRBD1 as a possible D gene (6 bases). The CDR3 covers 17 residues. Trimming cost V 5 bases and J 3 bases, with 21 bases left between them. Per the germline V gene, CDR1 is SGHAT and CDR2 is FQNNGV. The CDR3 sequence is CASSPTATGMSTDTQYF. CDR3 coding DNA: TGTGCCAGCAGCCCGACTGCTACAGGGATGTCGACAGATACGCAGTATTTT.

The J gene is TRBJ2-5, the V gene TRBV10-1; D not resolved. This CDR3 has 11 amino acids. Trimming shortened V by 7 bases and J by 5 bases, and 8 bases separated the two germline ends. Germline V gives CDR1 WNHNN, CDR2 SYGVQD (reference sequence). CDR3 residues: CASINGETQYF. The CDR3 DNA reads as TGCGCCAGCATTAACGGGGAGACCCAGTACTTC.

The V gene is TRBV6-1, the J gene TRBJ1-5; 7 bases agree with TRBD1. V was pared by 5 bases and J by 2 bases, with 9 bases of the junction left unmatched. Germline lookup yields CDR1 MNHNS and CDR2 SASEGT. The CDR3 length is 16 residues. Here the CDR3 reads CASSPRQGSGNQPQHF. The CDR3 DNA follows: TGTGCCAGCAGTCCACGACAGGGTTCGGGCAATCAGCCCCAGCATTTT.

The rearrangement links TRBV24-1 to TRBJ2-3, with 10 nucleotides matching TRBD2. V gave up 7 bases and J gave up 2 bases; unmatched junction bases: 14. Germline CDR1 reads KGHDR; CDR2 reads SFDVKD. This CDR3 is 18 amino acids long. Here the CDR3 reads CATSPIPGTSDFTDTQYF. The CDR3 coding sequence is TGTGCCACCAGCCCGATCCCCGGGACTAGCGACTTCACAGATACGCAGTATTTT.

The table lists this clonotype with many counts. V and J are TRBV3-1 and TRBJ2-3; TRBD2 matches at 9 bases. With V trimmed by 2 bases and J by 6 bases, 6 bases remained unmatched. CDR3 length: 15 residues. Germline-derived CDR1 and CDR2 are LGHDT and YNNKEL (reference sequence). CDR3 amino acids: CASSQRGGRGDTQYF. CDR3 nucleotide sequence: TGTGCCAGCAGCCAACGAGGCGGGAGGGGTGATACGCAGTATTTT.

This clonotype was recorded at least ten times. The chain uses TRBV7-3 and TRBJ2-1, with 9 bases identical to TRBD2. This CDR3 contains 16 residues. The ends lost 2 bases at V and 9 bases at J; junction bases unmatched: 11. Germline assignment: CDR1 SGHTA and CDR2 FQGTGA. The CDR3 nucleotides are TGTGCCAGCAGCTTAGAGGGCGGGGGGGGTAGCAGTGAGCAGTTCTTC. Its translation is CASSLEGGGGSSEQFF. Full variable domain (outside the CDR3, taken from reference TRBV7-3 and TRBJ2-1): GAGVSQTPSNKVTEKGKYVELRCDPISGHTALYWYRQSLGQGPEFLIYFQGTGAADDSGLPNDRFFAVRPEGSVSTLKIQRTERGDSAVYLCASSLEGGGGSSEQFFGPGTRLTVL.

This rearrangement joins TRBV12-3 or TRBV12-4 to TRBJ2-7; 8 bases are a match to TRBD2. This CDR3 spans 16 amino acids. With 6 bases clipped from V and 0 bases from J, the junction kept 10 bases outside the gene matches. For the CDR3, the DNA is TGTGCCAGCAGCCCGGGGGCGGGAGGTCTCTCCTACGAGCAGTACTTC. It encodes CASSPGAGGLSYEQYF.

In this sample, this clonotype turned up many times. The genes are TRBV4-1 and TRBJ1-1; 7 bases align to TRBD1. The CDR3 sequence is 15 residues long. Germline V gene sequence: CDR1 MGHRA, CDR2 YSYEKL. Losses at the gene ends were 3 bases for V and 1 base for J; bases not matched to a gene: 5. CDR3 DNA: TGCGCCAGCAGCCAGAGGGACAGCCAGAACACTGAAGCTTTCTTT. Amino acids: CASSQRDSQNTEAFF.

This clonotype appeared many times. This chain joins TRBV7-9 and TRBJ1-5; D may be TRBD1 (5 bases). This CDR3 has 14 residues. CDR1 is SEHNR, CDR2 FQNEAQ, per germline (reference sequence). The V end lost 8 bases, the J end lost 3 bases, and 14 bases lay between the germline ends. CDR3: CASGAGQDNQPQHF. CDR3 bases: TGTGCCAGCGGCGCGGGGCAGGACAATCAGCCCCAGCATTTT.

This clonotype was counted a few times. The chain couples TRBV6-1 to TRBJ1-1; D is perhaps TRBD1 (5 bases). Trimming cost V 6 bases and J 1 base, with 12 bases left between them. The CDR3 is 14 residues long. Germline CDR1 is MNHNS and CDR2 is SASEGT. The DNA for the CDR3 is TGTGCCAGCAGGCCCCGGGGACCGAACACTGAAGCTTTCTTT. Its protein is CASRPRGPNTEAFF.